This paragraph covers one T cell receptor (beta chain) sequence. This clonotype has a count of ten or more. What this receptor recognizes is not known. The input lacks base qualities; no much larger clone sits a single base away. TCRdb shows the sequencer as Illumina NovaSeq 6000. TCRalpha and TCRbeta cDNA libraries were built by 5'RACE with constant-segment primers, adding sample barcodes and unique molecular identifiers. RNA was extracted from every sample with Trizol reagent. Libraries were amplified in two PCR steps, with a second sample barcode and Illumina TruSeq adapters added in the second step. The libraries were sequenced on an Illumina NovaSeq using 2 x 150 bp paired-end reads. On the authors' methods: With migec v1.2.7, reads were demultiplexed and then collapsed into UMI-guided consensus sequences. Using mixcr v2.1.11, the UMI consensuses were aligned to TRA and TRB V and J templates and assembled into clonotypes. Clonotypes were classified as expanded or contracted when called significant by both edgeR and NoisET, with noise models trained on biological replicates. edgeR calls used a false discovery rate-adjusted p below 0.01 and a log2 fold-change threshold of 1. As an exploratory analysis of dynamics, PCA with hierarchical clustering was applied to max-normalized trajectories of the 1000 most abundant clonotypes. Separately sequenced CD4+ and CD8+ repertoires were used to assign a CD4 or CD8 phenotype to each responding clone. TCRdb reprocessing: public reads trimmed at Q25 with fastp, clones called with MiXCR, in-frame beta chains kept. Under each unique CDR3 protein, matching rows form one entry showing the most common genes and DNA. The V and J calls were determined by TCRdb, not by the authors. For this sample the table gives 250,000 to 300,000 distinct CDR3 sequences, of which about 15% were detected only once. The ten largest clonotypes hold approximately 23% of the sample.

This entry is derived from a study of T-cell memory formation after mild COVID-19 (dated by TCRdb to the early 2020s). Regarding the complete study: TCR sequence clusters from the two donors were found to be largely donor specific. T-cell clones expanding and contracting after mild COVID-19 in two donors were tracked by longitudinal TCRalpha and TCRbeta repertoire sequencing. Two young, previously healthy adult volunteers made up the cohort, one male and one female.

Ficoll-Paque density gradient centrifugation was used to isolate PBMCs. V is clipped by 7 bases and J by 4 bases, and the sequence between their germline boundaries is 17 bases long. Taken from cysteine to phenylalanine, the CDR3 has 15 residues. Only CDR3 DNA is held: 45 bases, read in frame from base 1. Taken from the germline V gene, the CDR1 and CDR2 loops are MNHEY and SVGAGI. Results and caveats for the whole study, not just this receptor: SARS-CoV-2 specificity was not confirmed for the second-wave clones peaking on day 37. From day 15 to 85, contracting clones showed balanced CD4/CD8 phenotypes, whereas a second wave of clones that expanded from day 15 to 37 leaned towards CD4+. Only two mild cases were covered in the study, and larger cohorts including severe cases with pre-infection samples were considered necessary. The detection of some responding clones in pre-infection memory suggests that pre-existing cross-reactive memory T cells joined the SARS-CoV-2 response. Contracting CD4+ clones were found mainly in CM and EM memory subsets, while CD8+ clones were enriched in EMRA.

This chain is built from TRBV6-5 and TRBJ1-3, with no confident D gene call. This clonotype was sampled from a man younger than 30 who had mild COVID-19 (a few samples of this study predate the infection). The sample titles of this study are shuffled in the database, so cell type and time point are left out; the donor was told from shared clones. Sequencing was performed on PBMCs or a T cell subset sorted from them (not recorded which). The nucleotide sequence reads TGTGCCAGCATCAAACCTGGAACAAAAGGAAACACCATATATTTT. Translated, it reads CASIKPGTKGNTIYF.